Below are 23 T cell receptor beta chains sequenced from a single sample in a study of shared clonotypes between healthy human individuals. The repertoire was sequenced with immunoSEQ multiplex PCR; TCRdb's copy has only in-frame clones and lacks some. This sample has approximately 530,000 clones, with 90% to 96% found just once. The sequenced sample consisted of naive CD4+ T cells sorted from blood. The subset: CD45RA+ positively selected. The receptor source for this set is a woman in her twenties or thirties in good health.

The rearrangement uses TRBV5-1 and TRBJ1-4, with 9 positions matching TRBD1. CDR1 is SGHRS, CDR2 YFSETQ, per germline. V dropped 4 bases and J dropped 7; count of bases not matched to a gene: 11. The CDR3 covers 16 residues. Written as DNA, the CDR3 is TGCGCCAGCAGCCCCGCCGGGACAGGGCGGATTGAAAAACTGTTTTTT. It is translated as CASSPAGTGRIEKLFF.

This clone was found once. This chain uses TRBV19 with TRBJ2-3; 7 positions match TRBD2. The germline gives CDR1 LNHDA, CDR2 SQIVND (reference sequence). This CDR3 has 18 residues. The ends lost 5 bases at V and 6 bases at J; junction bases unmatched: 20. In nucleotides, the CDR3 is TGTGCCAGTAGTTGGATGGCTCAAGCAGGCGGGAGTGCGGATACGCAGTATTTT. It yields the protein CASSWMAQAGGSADTQYF.

The chain joins TRBV7-9 to TRBJ2-3; TRBD1 might be the D (5 bases). Germline V lookup: CDR1 SEHNR, CDR2 FQNEAQ (reference sequence). The CDR3 has 12 residues. Trimming removed 8 bases from V and 11 bases from J, with 17 bases in between. CDR3 sequence (DNA): TGTGCCAGCGCAAAGGGGTCCCGAGAGCAGTATTTT. Translation: CASAKGSREQYF.

The rearrangement uses TRBV28 and TRBJ1-5; 8 nucleotides align to TRBD1. The CDR3 is 16 amino acids. Germline trimming cut 2 bases from V and 5 bases from J; bases unmatched to any gene: 8. Germline CDR1 reads MDHEN; CDR2 reads SYDVKM. The CDR3 region has the DNA TGTGCCAGCAGTTTACTGGTACAGGGGGATCATCAGCCCCAGCATTTT. It codes for CASSLLVQGDHQPQHF.

The DNA of the CDR3 is TGTGCCAGCAGTTTAGGACGGCCGAGAAAAAATGAAAAACTGTTTTTT. This sequence encodes CASSLGRPRKNEKLFF. The rearrangement links TRBV27 to TRBJ1-4; no clear D. CDR1 is MNHEY, CDR2 SMNVEV, per germline (reference sequence). This CDR3 has 16 amino acids. V was clipped by 2 bases and J by 5 bases, with 15 bases between them.

In regard to this clone: It is unclear where the CDR3 begins or ends on the DNA, so no DNA is shown, and the CDR3 is as TCRdb lists it. The chain combines TRBV28 with TRBJ2-1; the table gives TRBD2 as D, unverified against the DNA. Germline-derived CDR1 and CDR2 are MDHEN and SYDVKM. From its first to its last residue, the CDR3 has 16 amino acids. The CDR3 protein is CASSSSGLAGDSEQFF.

This clone was detected only a few times. The V gene is TRBV28, the J gene TRBJ1-2; TRBD1 aligns across 9 bases. Germline loops: CDR1 MDHEN, CDR2 SYDVKM. V lost 6 bases and J lost 4; bases outside the gene matches: 3. The CDR3 spans 13 residues. The CDR3: CASSPGQGYGYTF. The CDR3 DNA is TGTGCCAGCAGCCCGGGACAGGGCTATGGCTACACCTTC.

The genes are TRBV6-5 and TRBJ1-2, with D tentatively TRBD1 (5 bases). This CDR3 is built from 13 residues. Trimming cost V 4 bases and J 3 bases, with 9 bases left between them. Germline V CDR1 and CDR2: MNHEY, SVGAGI. The CDR3 nucleotides read TGTGCCAGCAGTTCGCCAGGGTACTATGGCTACACCTTC. Residues: CASSSPGYYGYTF.

V is TRBV28 and J is TRBJ2-7, with a tentative D call TRBD2 (7 bases). The germline gives CDR1 MDHEN, CDR2 SYDVKM. The V gene lost 7 bases and the J gene lost 0 bases, with 19 bases spanning the gap. The CDR3 totals 16 residues. The DNA of the CDR3 is TGTGCCAGCACCAAAAGGGGGGGGCAGAGCTCCTACGAGCAGTACTTC. Its translation: CASTKRGGQSSYEQYF.

This chain connects TRBV7-9 to TRBJ2-3; the D is unclear. Germline CDR1 reads SEHNR; CDR2 reads FQNEAQ (reference sequence). With 5 bases removed from V and 3 bases from J, the gap between germline ends came to 15 bases. CDR3 length equals 15 residues. For the CDR3, the DNA is TGTGCCAGCAGCCTAAAGGGAAGGCAAACAGATACGCAGTATTTT. Its protein product is CASSLKGRQTDTQYF.

V usage is TRBV28 and J usage is TRBJ2-3; TRBD1 agrees at 7 bases. V lost 6 bases to trimming and J lost 1 base; unmatched junction nucleotides: 10. The germline gives CDR1 MDHEN, CDR2 SYDVKM. CDR3 length: 16 residues. The CDR3 DNA sequence: TGTGCCAGCAGCCGGAGCCTCGGACAGGGCACAGATACGCAGTATTTT. Its translation: CASSRSLGQGTDTQYF.

The sample holds a few counts of this clone. The chain combines TRBV10-1 with TRBJ2-7; 11 bases fit TRBD2. CDR3 length: 15 residues. V dropped 2 bases and J dropped 3; count of bases not matched to a gene: 3. Germline V CDR1 and CDR2: WNHNN, SYGVQD (reference sequence). The CDR3 reads CASSEGTSGVYEQYF. Written as DNA, the CDR3 is TGCGCCAGCAGTGAGGGGACTAGCGGAGTCTACGAGCAGTACTTC.

This chain uses TRBV5-5 with TRBJ2-7; D tentatively fits TRBD1 or TRBD2 (5 bases each). This CDR3 has 14 residues. Trimming took 4 bases from V and 3 from J, leaving 14 bases between them. Germline lookup yields CDR1 SGHKS and CDR2 YYEKEE (reference sequence). The DNA for the CDR3 is TGTGCCAGCAGCGGGGGACCCGGATTCTACGAGCAGTACTTC. It encodes CASSGGPGFYEQYF.

As to this clone: Other DNA sequences in this specimen translate into the identical CDR3. J is TRBJ1-2 and V is TRBV28; D call uncertain. V dropped 4 bases and J dropped 0 bases, with 3 bases sitting between them. This CDR3 has 12 residues. Germline CDR1 and CDR2: MDHEN and SYDVKM. The CDR3 is CASSSTNYGYTF. CDR3 DNA sequence: TGTGCCAGCAGTTCGACTAACTATGGCTACACCTTC.

The chain joins TRBV18 to TRBJ2-1; 9 positions match TRBD1. Germline CDR1 and CDR2: KGHSH and LQKENI. This CDR3 has 14 residues. V shed 3 bases, J shed 10 bases, and the junction held 7 bases outside the gene matches. The CDR3 DNA sequence: TGTGCCAGCTCACCCGGGACAGGGCGAACAGAGCAGTTCTTC. Encoded protein: CASSPGTGRTEQFF.

This clone was recorded only once. The chain carries TRBV19 and TRBJ1-2; 7 bases agree with TRBD1. This CDR3 region has 15 residues. In germline, CDR1 is LNHDA, CDR2 SQIVND (reference sequence). Trimming cost V 3 bases and J 2 bases; bases outside gene matches: 6. The CDR3 loop is CASSIGQGVNYGYTF. The CDR3 DNA sequence: TGTGCCAGTAGTATCGGGCAGGGGGTGAACTATGGCTACACCTTC.

The chain has TRBV19 and TRBJ2-2; TRBD2 is a possible D gene (7 bases). This CDR3 has 15 amino acids. Trimming took 8 bases from V and 7 from J, leaving 20 bases between them. The germline V gene has CDR1 LNHDA and CDR2 SQIVND (reference sequence). CDR3 in DNA: TGTGCCAGTGAAGGCAGGGGAGGGGGGTTCGGGGAGCTGTTTTTT. Residues: CASEGRGGGFGELFF.

The rearrangement uses TRBV28 and TRBJ2-2; D possibly corresponds to TRBD1 (6 bases). This CDR3 is built from 16 residues. V lost 5 bases and J 4 bases, leaving 17 bases between the germline ends. Per germline, CDR1 MDHEN and CDR2 SYDVKM. The CDR3 sequence: CASSAILGAGTGELFF. The CDR3, as DNA: TGTGCCAGCAGTGCTATATTGGGGGCGGGCACCGGGGAGCTGTTTTTT.

This chain joins TRBV2 and TRBJ2-3; D perhaps matches TRBD1 (5 bases). Trimming took 7 bases from V and 0 from J, leaving 17 bases between them. Germline V gene sequence: CDR1 SNHLY, CDR2 FYNNEI. The CDR3 loop spans 16 amino acids. The CDR3 sequence: CASTLPSGASTDTQYF. In nucleotides, the CDR3 is TGTGCCAGCACCCTTCCCTCTGGGGCTAGCACAGATACGCAGTATTTT.

This clone has just one count. The chain employs TRBV4-1 and TRBJ2-7; 9 nucleotides line up with TRBD1. With 2 bases clipped from V and 7 bases from J, the junction kept 6 bases outside the gene matches. The CDR3 length is 14 residues. Germline V gene data show CDR1 as MGHRA and CDR2 as YSYEKL. CDR3 region: CASSQSGTGREQYF. CDR3 DNA sequence: TGCGCCAGCAGCCAATCCGGGACAGGGAGGGAGCAGTACTTC.

The V call is TRBV15, the J call TRBJ2-2; 7 bases fit TRBD2. Per germline, CDR1 LNHNV and CDR2 YYDKDF (reference sequence). The CDR3 is made up of 15 amino acids. V was pared by 0 bases and J by 6 bases, with 4 bases of the junction left unmatched. CDR3 sequence (DNA): TGTGCCACCAGCAGAGATCGGGGAGGGGCCGGGGAGCTGTTTTTT. It specifies CATSRDRGGAGELFF.

This chain links TRBV7-6 with TRBJ2-5, with a tentative D call TRBD1 (6 bases). Per the germline V gene, CDR1 is SGHVS and CDR2 is FNYEAQ. This CDR3 comprises 15 residues. V gave up 2 bases and J gave up 5 bases, with 15 bases separating them. CDR3 bases: TGTGCCAGCAGCTTACGAGCACAGGGCTTGGAGACCCAGTACTTC. It specifies CASSLRAQGLETQYF.

The chain couples TRBV29-1 to TRBJ2-7, with 9 bases lining up with TRBD1. Germline V lookup: CDR1 SQVTM, CDR2 ANQGSEA. V dropped 8 bases and J dropped 4; count of bases not matched to a gene: 9. This CDR3 spans 13 amino acids. DNA of the CDR3: TGCAGCATCCGGACAGGGGATTTTTACGAGCAGTACTTC. It specifies CSIRTGDFYEQYF.